This TCR beta chain emerged from a study of Tregs in tolerant kidney transplant recipients. The CDR3 runs to 15 residues. The V gene's germline CDR1 is SGHAT and CDR2 FQNNGV. Trimming pared 0 bases from V and 8 bases from J, leaving 13 bases between. Assay used: immunoSEQ multiplex PCR; TCRdb lists only in-frame clones, some missing. This sample has some 74,000 clones, with under 95% found just once. Unstimulated Tregs (CD4+CD25+CD127-) and CD4+CD25- non-Tregs were sorted from PBMCs. V is TRBV11-2 and J is TRBJ1-4, with D maybe TRBD1 (6 bases). The source of this sequence is a human donor who received a combined kidney and bone marrow transplant. The sequenced sample was Tregs from blood, obtained before the transplant. The CDR3 bases are TGTGCCAGCAGCTTAGAGCAGGGGTATCGCGAAAAACTGTTTTTT. Translation gives CASSLEQGYREKLFF.